This T cell receptor beta chain was captured by sequencing in a study of cytomegalovirus exposure and HLA in healthy donors. As for the study in general: Later, an analysis reported that the 110 or so validation repertoires had used the same platform as the approximately 630 first-cohort repertoires. Whole-study results and caveats: A few of the chains that were CMV-associated were confirmed in vitro to be specific for CMV antigens. Listed as cytomegalovirus-associated were over 150 TCR beta chains. Reports showed the classifier diagnosing cytomegalovirus status with high specificity and sensitivity.

Points on this clone: Its antigen remains unidentified.

The V end was cut by 7 bases, the J end by 2 bases, with 8 bases between. The germline V gene has CDR1 MNHEY and CDR2 SVGAGI. The CDR3 sequence is 12 residues long. The assay was immunoSEQ multiplex PCR, and TCRdb's table has in-frame clones only and misses some. The data show 150,000 to 200,000 clones, approximately 86% seen once. The chain is built from TRBV6-5 and TRBJ1-1; no firm D call. The sample was PBMCs. The clonotype originates from a man in his late teens or twenties in good health and CMV-seropositive. CDR3 residues: CASTPGNTEAFF. As DNA, the CDR3 is TGTGCCAGCACTCCGGGAAACACTGAAGCTTTCTTT.